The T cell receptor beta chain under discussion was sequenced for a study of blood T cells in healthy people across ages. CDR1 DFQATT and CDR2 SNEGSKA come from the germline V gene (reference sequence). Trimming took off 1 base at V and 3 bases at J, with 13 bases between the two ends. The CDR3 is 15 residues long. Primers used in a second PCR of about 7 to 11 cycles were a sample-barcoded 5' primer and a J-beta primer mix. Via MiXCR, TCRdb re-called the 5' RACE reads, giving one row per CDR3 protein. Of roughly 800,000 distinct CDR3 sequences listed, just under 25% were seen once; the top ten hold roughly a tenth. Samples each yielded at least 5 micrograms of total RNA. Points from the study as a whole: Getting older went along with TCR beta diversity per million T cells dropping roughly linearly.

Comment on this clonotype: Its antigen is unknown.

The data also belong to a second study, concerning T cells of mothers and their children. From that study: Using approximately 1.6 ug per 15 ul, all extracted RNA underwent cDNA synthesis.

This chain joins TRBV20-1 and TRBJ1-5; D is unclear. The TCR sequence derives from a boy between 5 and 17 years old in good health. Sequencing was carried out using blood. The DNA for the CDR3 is TGCAGTGCTAGAGCTCCCGGGCGGTCCAATCAGCCCCAGCATTTT. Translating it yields CSARAPGRSNQPQHF.